This T cell receptor (beta chain) came from a study of T-cell memory formation after mild COVID-19. Study-level background: Clusters were largely donor specific.

Study outcomes and limitations: CD4/CD8 balance characterized clones contracting day 15 to 85, and CD4+ skew characterized later expanders.

In the case of this clonotype: What it binds is unknown.

The authors produced TCR alpha and TCR beta cDNA libraries with sample barcodes and UMIs by 5'RACE using constant-segment primers. MiXCR, run by TCRdb on the 5' RACE reads, gives a single entry per CDR3 protein. The sample comprises fewer than 350,000 distinct CDR3 sequences, 8% to 9% of which are singletons, and 22% rests with the top ten. The CDR3 length is 18 residues. Germline values: CDR1 MDHEN, CDR2 SYDVKM. J was trimmed by 0 bases and V by 1 base; bases with no gene match: 7. The clonotype was recovered from a man younger than 30 who had mild COVID-19 (a few samples of this study predate the infection). Cell type and time point are not known. The sequenced sample consisted of PBMCs or a T cell subset sorted from them (not recorded which). V and J are TRBV28 and TRBJ2-2; 8 bases fit TRBD2. The CDR3 DNA follows: TGTGCCAGCAGTTTATCGGGCGGGGGGCGAACGAACACCGGGGAGCTGTTTTTT. Amino acid sequence: CASSLSGGGRTNTGELFF.